This T cell receptor (beta chain) derives from a study of CD8 T cells in ankylosing spondylitis. Study outcomes and limitations: Ankylosing spondylitis blood seemed to carry a telltale TCR beta motif made of eight highly homologous variants. According to the report, clones linked to the disease were significantly enriched in matched synovial fluid samples taken from ankylosing spondylitis patients.

The CDR3 is made up of 17 amino acids. V dropped 3 bases and J dropped 2; count of bases not matched to a gene: 9. This clonotype was seen many times. Its matching antigen is unknown. A quantitative 5'-RACE method, one with molecular barcodes, was used to make TCR beta libraries. TCRdb redid the calling of the 5' RACE reads with MiXCR, one entry per CDR3 protein. Of over 100,000 distinct CDR3 sequences in the sample, 7% are singletons; the top ten hold more than 9%. The clonotype originates from a male donor with ankylosing spondylitis or in good health (not recorded which). The source material was blood, either unsorted or a sorted T cell fraction (not recorded which). The chain uses TRBV12-3 or TRBV12-4 and TRBJ2-2; 7 bases are a match to TRBD2. The CDR3 spells CASSFWREPHNTGELFF. For the CDR3, the DNA is TGTGCCAGCAGTTTCTGGCGGGAGCCTCATAACACCGGGGAGCTGTTTTTT.